Each of the 14 T cell receptor beta chains below was sequenced from the same sample in a study of control samples from healthy donors and cancer patients. This table comes from immunoSEQ multiplex PCR, and its TCRdb copy is limited to in-frame clones, with some not included. The sample includes several thousand clones, approximately 85% of them seen just once. Source material: formalin-fixed, paraffin-embedded tissue. These receptors were taken from a female donor with lung cancer.

The chain joins TRBV2 to TRBJ2-3, with TRBD2 as a possible D gene (6 bases). This CDR3 has 13 amino acids. Per the germline V gene, CDR1 is SNHLY and CDR2 is FYNNEI. V lost 9 bases, J lost 2 bases, and 12 bases lay in between. Here the CDR3 reads CASNGGNTDTQYF. CDR3 sequence (DNA): TGTGCCAGTAATGGCGGGAACACAGATACGCAGTATTTT.

The chain has TRBV16 and TRBJ1-2; D is uncertain. The CDR3 has 12 residues. Germline values: CDR1 KGHSY, CDR2 FQNENV. V was trimmed by 3 bases and J by 6 bases, leaving 8 bases between them. This chain's CDR3 is CASSHATDGYTF. The CDR3 region has the DNA TGTGCCAGCAGCCATGCGACGGATGGCTACACCTTC. Combining the CDR3 with reference TRBV16 and TRBJ1-2 gives the whole variable domain GEEVAQTPKHLVRGEGQKAKLYCAPIKGHSYVFWYQQVLKNEFKFLISFQNENVFDETGMPKERFSAKCLPNSPCSLEIQATKLEDSAVYFCASSHATDGYTFGSGTRLTVV.

The J gene is TRBJ2-7, the V gene TRBV29-1, with TRBD2 as a possible D gene (6 bases). CDR3 length: 13 amino acids. The germline gives CDR1 SQVTM, CDR2 ANQGSEA. Trimming took 4 bases from V and 1 from J, leaving 11 bases between them. The DNA for the CDR3 is TGCAGCGTTGGGATCGGGAGTTCCTACGAGCAGTACTTC. As protein: CSVGIGSSYEQYF.

This rearrangement joins TRBV19 to TRBJ2-3, with 7 bases identical to TRBD2. The CDR3 has 15 amino acids. The J segment lost 2 bases and the V segment lost 3 bases, leaving 5 bases of the junction unmatched. Germline CDR1 is LNHDA and CDR2 is SQIVND (reference sequence). The CDR3 region has the DNA TGTGCCAGTAGTATTGGGCTAGCGGACACAGATACGCAGTATTTT. Translation: CASSIGLADTDTQYF.

The rearrangement joins TRBV5-6 to TRBJ2-7; 7 bases line up with TRBD1. This CDR3 contains 14 residues. V gave up 4 bases and J gave up 0 bases; unmatched junction bases: 4. CDR1 and CDR2 from the germline V gene are SGHDT and YYEEEE. In nucleotides, the CDR3 is TGTGCCAGCAGCCCGGACAGGTTCTCCTACGAGCAGTACTTC. This gives the protein CASSPDRFSYEQYF.

The V call is TRBV19, the J call TRBJ2-3; D is possibly TRBD1 (6 bases). The ends were cut back, 7 bases at V and 2 bases at J, with 13 bases in the middle. Germline V lookup: CDR1 LNHDA, CDR2 SQIVND (reference sequence). This CDR3 has 14 residues. The CDR3 here is CASNKGENTDTQYF. CDR3 DNA: TGTGCCAGTAATAAGGGGGAAAACACAGATACGCAGTATTTT.

Here the CDR3 DNA reads TGTGCCACCCAGGGTTTAAGCAATCAGCCCCAGCATTTT. It specifies CATQGLSNQPQHF. The chain recombines TRBV24-1 with TRBJ1-5; perhaps TRBD1 as D (5 bases). Between the trimmed V and J ends, which lost 9 bases and 1 base, there was a span of 9 bases. The CDR3 is 13 residues long. Germline V lookup: CDR1 KGHDR, CDR2 SFDVKD.

The CDR3 DNA reads as TGTGCCTGGAGTCGTTTGGGGAGCTCTGGAAACACCATATATTTT. Translation gives CAWSRLGSSGNTIYF. The genes are TRBV30 and TRBJ1-3; D not resolved. Germline V lookup: CDR1 GTSNPN, CDR2 SVGIG (reference sequence). This CDR3 is 15 amino acids long. V lost 2 bases and J lost 0, with 11 bases in between.

The chain couples TRBV6-2 or TRBV6-3 to TRBJ2-1, with 8 bases lining up with TRBD1. The CDR3 is 14 residues long. Unmatched junction bases numbered 3, after V lost 5 bases and J lost 3 bases. Germline V gives CDR1 MNHEY, CDR2 SVGEGT. The CDR3 sequence: CASSRQGSYNEQFF. The CDR3 nucleotides read TGTGCCAGCAGTCGACAGGGGAGCTACAATGAGCAGTTCTTC.

The rearrangement uses TRBV10-3 and TRBJ2-3; 7 bases map to TRBD2. Looked up from germline, CDR1 is ENHRY and CDR2 is SYGVKD. The V gene end was trimmed by 3 bases and the J gene end by 1 base; junction bases not matched to a gene: 4. The CDR3 spans 15 residues. CDR3 amino acids: CAISDGGSGTDTQYF. CDR3 nucleotide sequence: TGTGCCATCAGTGACGGCGGGAGTGGCACAGATACGCAGTATTTT.

This chain links TRBV7-2 with TRBJ2-7; TRBD2 aligns across 9 bases. This CDR3 contains 15 residues. Germline values: CDR1 SGHTA, CDR2 FQGNSA. The V and J ends lost 3 bases and 5 bases, in that order; junction bases with no gene match: 8. The CDR3 protein is CASSFTGTSLHEQYF. As DNA, the CDR3 is TGTGCCAGCAGCTTTACCGGGACTAGCCTCCACGAGCAGTACTTC.

This chain joins TRBV19 and TRBJ1-5, with 7 nucleotides matching TRBD1. V lost 3 bases and J lost 5; bases outside the gene matches: 10. Germline V gene data show CDR1 as LNHDA and CDR2 as SQIVND (reference sequence). The CDR3 has 16 amino acids. CDR3 sequence reads: CASSMPRGQPYQPQHF. The CDR3 DNA reads TGTGCCAGTAGTATGCCCCGGGGACAGCCCTATCAGCCCCAGCATTTT. The full variable domain, in which reference TRBV19 and TRBJ1-5 provide the parts outside the CDR3, is DGGITQSPKYLFRKEGQNVTLSCEQNLNHDAMYWYRQDPGQGLRLIYYSQIVNDFQKGDIAEGYSVSREKKESFPLTVTSAQKNPTAFYLCASSMPRGQPYQPQHFGDGTRLSIL.

The chain is built from TRBV20-1 and TRBJ2-3; 11 positions match TRBD2. The CDR3 has 14 residues. After removal of 3 bases from V and 5 bases from J, the junction contained 4 bases not matched to a gene. The germline CDR1 and CDR2 sequences are DFQATT and SNEGSKA (reference sequence). CDR3 coding DNA: TGCAGTGCTAGTAGCGGGAGGGCCGTAGATACGCAGTATTTT. Translation gives CSASSGRAVDTQYF.

The chain couples TRBV30 to TRBJ2-7; D call uncertain. Germline V gene data show CDR1 as GTSNPN and CDR2 as SVGIG (reference sequence). This CDR3 region has 13 residues. The V gene lost 1 base and the J gene lost 0 bases, with 7 bases spanning the gap. As DNA, the CDR3 is TGTGCCTGGAGTGGTGGCCACTCCTACGAGCAGTACTTC. Protein sequence: CAWSGGHSYEQYF. Full variable domain (outside the CDR3, taken from reference TRBV30 and TRBJ2-7): SQTIHQWPATLVQPVGSPLSLECTVEGTSNPNLYWYRQAAGRGLQLLFYSVGIGQISSEVPQNLSASRPQDRQFILSSKKLLLSDSGFYLCAWSGGHSYEQYFGPGTRLTVT.